These 30 T cell receptor beta chains were sequenced from one sample in a study of vaccination effects on CD4 cells after COVID-19 (dated by TCRdb to 2022 to 2024). After about 10 days of culture, CD4+ T cells were isolated with the EasySep CD4+ T cell isolation kit. These receptors' targets are unknown. Receptor libraries were prepared by the immunoSEQ multiplex PCR assay. TCRdb carries this immuneACCESS record with in-frame sequences only. Its versions omit some clonotypes, under half of them owing to an unresolved V gene in the studies checked, with the rest unexplained. This sample is represented by 50,000 to 60,000 clones; more than 60% of them were singletons. The top ten constitute less than 4% of the sample. Sequenced here: CD4+ T cells from PBMCs cultured without peptide, sampled before COVID-19 vaccination. The receptor source for this set is a human donor who received a COVID-19 vaccine.

V usage is TRBV10-3 and J usage is TRBJ2-1; 8 nucleotides match TRBD1. Germline lookup yields CDR1 ENHRY and CDR2 SYGVKD. The CDR3 loop spans 12 amino acids. Trimming took 6 bases from V and 8 from J; bases not matched to a gene: 3. The CDR3 DNA is TGTGCCATCAGGGACAGGGTAGATGAGCAGTTCTTC. This sequence encodes CAIRDRVDEQFF.

The chain couples TRBV3-1 (or the pseudogene TRBV3-2) to TRBJ2-2; D unclear. There are 12 residues in the CDR3. CDR1 LGHDT and CDR2 YNNKEL come from the germline V gene (reference sequence). The germline V and J ends were trimmed by 3 bases and 6 bases, with 5 bases remaining between them. CDR3 region: CASSQGAGELFF. CDR3 in DNA: TGTGCCAGCAGCCAGGGCGCCGGGGAGCTGTTTTTT.

The chain carries TRBV14 and TRBJ2-3; D is ambiguous. The CDR3 length is 18 residues. The V gene's germline CDR1 is SGHDN and CDR2 FVKESK. The V end lost 4 bases, the J end lost 1 base, and 21 bases lay between the germline ends. The CDR3 protein is CASSLPYGKAAGTDTQYF. Written as DNA, the CDR3 is TGTGCCAGCAGCCTACCCTACGGAAAGGCGGCGGGCACAGATACGCAGTATTTT.

This clone has just one count. The chain uses TRBV6-4 and TRBJ1-2; D is unresolved. The V end was cut by 8 bases, the J end by 2 bases, with 12 bases between. CDR1 is MRHNA and CDR2 is SNTAGT in the germline V gene. This CDR3 has 13 residues. Here the CDR3 DNA reads TGTGCCAGCCGCCGCGACGCAAACTATGGCTACACCTTC. Translated: CASRRDANYGYTF.

The chain employs TRBV15 and TRBJ1-5, with a weak D call TRBD1 (5 bases). The CDR3 contains 14 residues. Germline values: CDR1 LNHNV, CDR2 YYDKDF (reference sequence). V was clipped by 0 bases and J by 5 bases, with 8 bases between them. The CDR3 region has the DNA TGTGCCACCAGCAGAGATCGGGGGGATCAGCCCCAGCATTTT. This translates into CATSRDRGDQPQHF.

J is TRBJ1-5 and V is TRBV2; D is ambiguous. Trimming stripped 2 bases from V and 0 bases from J, with 5 bases between. CDR3 size: 14 residues. Germline values: CDR1 SNHLY, CDR2 FYNNEI. The CDR3 DNA sequence: TGTGCCAGCAGTGAACAGCTTAGCAATCAGCCCCAGCATTTT. This codes for CASSEQLSNQPQHF. Complete variable domain (other parts from reference TRBV2 and TRBJ1-5): EPEVTQTPSHQVTQMGQEVILRCVPISNHLYFYWYRQILGQKVEFLVSFYNNEISEKSEIFDDQFSVERPDGSNFTLKIRSTKLEDSAMYFCASSEQLSNQPQHFGDGTRLSIL.

The V gene is TRBV25-1, the J gene TRBJ2-3; possibly TRBD1 or TRBD2 for D (6 bases each). With 4 bases removed from V and 1 base from J, the gap between germline ends came to 12 bases. CDR3 length equals 15 residues. Germline V CDR1 and CDR2: MGHDK, SYGVNS. CDR3: CASSGGAWGTDTQYF. The CDR3 nucleotides are TGTGCCAGCAGTGGGGGGGCATGGGGCACAGATACGCAGTATTTT.

CDR3 residues: CASSFDRNTEAFF. The CDR3 nucleotides are TGTGCCAGCAGCTTCGATCGGAACACTGAAGCTTTCTTT. The chain has TRBV5-5 and TRBJ1-1; no firm D call. The germline V and J ends were trimmed by 2 bases and 1 base, with 6 bases remaining between them. The germline gives CDR1 SGHKS, CDR2 YYEKEE (reference sequence). The CDR3 length is 13 residues.

This clone was counted a few times. The chain links TRBV11-2 to TRBJ1-1; D remains unclear. Per germline, CDR1 SGHAT and CDR2 FQNNGV. Between the trimmed V and J ends, which lost 0 bases and 6 bases, there was a span of 11 bases. The CDR3 covers 14 residues. The CDR3 here is CASSLDRSLAEAFF. For the CDR3, the DNA is TGTGCCAGCAGCTTAGATCGGTCTCTCGCTGAAGCTTTCTTT.

This rearrangement joins TRBV28 to TRBJ2-3; the match to TRBD1 covers 7 bases. V lost 7 bases and J lost 2; bases outside the gene matches: 12. The CDR3 loop spans 16 amino acids. The V gene's germline CDR1 is MDHEN and CDR2 SYDVKM. Here the CDR3 reads CASTHQGGTATDTQYF. Here the CDR3 DNA reads TGTGCCAGCACCCACCAAGGGGGCACCGCCACAGATACGCAGTATTTT.

The chain is built from TRBV20-1 and TRBJ2-7; D might be TRBD2 (5 bases). Trimming stripped 3 bases from V and 3 bases from J, with 15 bases between. Germline CDR1 reads DFQATT; CDR2 reads SNEGSKA (reference sequence). The CDR3 runs to 14 residues. The chain's CDR3 is CSASPVEESYEQYV. DNA for the CDR3: TGCAGTGCTAGTCCCGTGGAGGAGAGCTACGAGCAGTACGTC.

There are a few counts of this clone. The chain has TRBV7-3 and TRBJ2-1; D might be TRBD1 (7 bases). V lost 5 bases and J 9 bases, leaving 26 bases between the germline ends. The CDR3 covers 17 residues. Germline V gene data show CDR1 as SGHTA and CDR2 as FQGTGA. CDR3 in amino acids: CASSPGGADTGVREQFF. Written as DNA, the CDR3 is TGTGCCAGCAGCCCTGGAGGGGCGGATACAGGGGTTCGTGAGCAGTTCTTC.

The chain uses TRBV20-1 and TRBJ2-1; 10 positions match TRBD2. Germline V gene lookup returns CDR1 DFQATT and CDR2 SNEGSKA (reference sequence). Trimming at V came to 3 bases and at J to 12 bases, leaving 11 bases not matched to a gene. This CDR3 has 14 amino acids. CDR3 amino acids: CSASEIERGGGQFF. The CDR3 DNA reads as TGCAGTGCTAGTGAAATTGAGCGGGGGGGCGGGCAGTTCTTC.

The genes are TRBV2 and TRBJ2-5; TRBD2 might be the D (6 bases). The CDR3 loop spans 15 amino acids. Germline V gene sequence: CDR1 SNHLY, CDR2 FYNNEI. V shed 8 bases and J shed 4 bases, with 20 bases lying between them. This CDR3 is CASGGSGPGGETQYF. The CDR3, as DNA: TGTGCCAGCGGGGGGTCCGGGCCGGGTGGAGAGACCCAGTACTTC.

This clone appeared a single time. V usage is TRBV2 and J usage is TRBJ1-2; D is perhaps TRBD1 (5 bases). This CDR3 has 12 residues. V shed 4 bases and J shed 2 bases, with 5 bases lying between them. Looked up from germline, CDR1 is SNHLY and CDR2 is FYNNEI. CDR3 amino acids: CASSGQNYGYTF. CDR3 DNA: TGTGCCAGCAGTGGACAGAACTATGGCTACACCTTC.

The gene calls are TRBV5-1 and TRBJ1-4; TRBD1 is a possible D gene (5 bases). This CDR3 has 16 residues. V dropped 3 bases and J dropped 0 bases, with 12 bases sitting between them. CDR1 is SGHRS, CDR2 YFSETQ, per germline. CDR3 amino acids: CASSSYQGATNEKLFF. The CDR3 DNA reads TGCGCCAGCAGCTCGTATCAGGGCGCAACTAATGAAAAACTGTTTTTT. Full variable domain (rest looked up from reference TRBV5-1 and TRBJ1-4): KAGVTQTPRYLIKTRGQQVTLSCSPISGHRSVSWYQQTPGQGLQFLFEYFSETQRNKGNFPGRFSGRQFSNSRSEMNVSTLELGDSALYLCASSSYQGATNEKLFFGSGTQLSVL.

The chain combines TRBV12-1 with TRBJ2-7. TRBV12-1 is labeled a pseudogene. The CDR3 extends over 15 amino acids. CDR3 DNA sequence: TGTGCCAGCAGCTTTTCGGCACCCTACTCCTACGAGCAGTACGTC. Translated: CASSFSAPYSYEQYV.

The chain recombines TRBV7-2 with TRBJ2-5; D might be TRBD2 (6 bases). Germline CDR1 reads SGHTA; CDR2 reads FQGNSA. Trimming removed 2 bases from V and 1 base from J, with 14 bases in between. The CDR3 is 16 amino acids. CDR3 residues: CASSLLGGAIQETQYF. The DNA of the CDR3 is TGTGCCAGCAGCTTACTGGGCGGGGCGATCCAAGAGACCCAGTACTTC.

This clone appeared a single time. V usage is TRBV7-2 and J usage is TRBJ1-1; D might be TRBD1 (5 bases). Germline CDR1 SGHTA, CDR2 FQGNSA. Trimming removed 4 bases at V and 0 bases at J, with 9 bases between. This CDR3 comprises 14 residues. The CDR3 nucleotides are TGTGCCAGCAGCTGGCGGGGCCTGAACACTGAAGCTTTCTTT. Its protein product is CASSWRGLNTEAFF. Together with reference TRBV7-2 and TRBJ1-1, the CDR3 gives the full variable domain: GAGVSQSPSNKVTEKGKDVELRCDPISGHTALYWYRQSLGQGLEFLIYFQGNSAPDKSGLPSDRFSAERTGGSVSTLTIQRTQQEDSAVYLCASSWRGLNTEAFFGQGTRLTVV.

This clone has more than one count but fewer than ten. This chain connects TRBV10-2 to TRBJ2-7, with 8 bases fitting TRBD1. Germline V CDR1 and CDR2: WSHSY, SAAADI. The ends lost 4 bases at V and 2 bases at J; junction bases unmatched: 4. The CDR3 has 14 residues. CDR3 amino acids: CASSGTGTAYEQYV. The CDR3 DNA follows: TGCGCCAGCAGTGGGACAGGGACAGCCTACGAGCAGTACGTC.

The chain carries TRBV12-3 or TRBV12-4 and TRBJ2-7; D perhaps matches TRBD2 (5 bases). Trimming stripped 6 bases from V and 7 bases from J, with 16 bases between. CDR3 length: 13 residues. CDR3 DNA: TGTGCCAGCAGGGACGTCGCGAGCGGTGAGCAGTACGTC. Translation gives CASRDVASGEQYV.

The chain combines TRBV24-1 with TRBJ2-3; D is undetermined. The CDR3 length is 13 residues. CDR1 KGHDR and CDR2 SFDVKD come from the germline V gene. V lost 3 bases and J lost 2, with 5 bases in between. In DNA, the CDR3 is TGTGCCACCAGTGATCCACCCACAGATACGCAGTATTTT. Translated, it gives CATSDPPTDTQYF.

The V call is TRBV5-8, the J call TRBJ1-1, with TRBD1 as a possible D gene (6 bases). The germline gives CDR1 SGHTS, CDR2 YDEGEE. CDR3 length: 14 amino acids. The V and J ends lost 5 bases and 5 bases respectively, with 16 bases between them. CDR3 in amino acids: CASRGGAIRTEAFF. As DNA, the CDR3 is TGTGCCAGCAGGGGGGGCGCGATACGGACTGAAGCTTTCTTT.

The rearrangement joins TRBV15 to TRBJ1-3; no firm D call. Germline lookup yields CDR1 LNHNV and CDR2 YYDKDF (reference sequence). Deletions cut 0 bases from V and 7 bases from J, with 10 bases between. This CDR3 has 14 amino acids. CDR3 coding DNA: TGTGCCACCAGCAGAGAGACAACCTGGAACACCATATATTTT. Protein: CATSRETTWNTIYF.

The V and J genes are TRBV27 and TRBJ2-7; no definite D call. The length of the CDR3 is 15 residues. V lost 3 bases to trimming and J lost 0 bases, with 12 bases between them. CDR1 and CDR2 (germline): MNHEY, SMNVEV (reference sequence). The CDR3, as DNA: TGTGCCAGCAGTTTGAAGGGCGGTAGCTCCTACGAGCAGTACGTC. It encodes CASSLKGGSSYEQYV.

The chain joins TRBV5-6 to TRBJ1-4; D is uncertain. This CDR3 has 14 residues. V lost 6 bases and J 2 bases, leaving 11 bases between the germline ends. CDR1 and CDR2 from the germline V gene are SGHDT and YYEEEE. This CDR3 reads CASNRRGTNEKLFF. CDR3 DNA: TGTGCCAGCAACCGAAGAGGGACTAATGAAAAACTGTTTTTT.

The chain combines TRBV6-2 or TRBV6-3 with TRBJ1-1; weak D call: TRBD1 (5 bases). CDR1 is MNHEY, CDR2 SVGEGT, per germline. CDR3 length: 13 amino acids. Trimming shortened V by 2 bases and J by 4 bases, and 8 bases separated the two germline ends. CDR3 sequence (DNA): TGTGCCAGCAGTTACGCAGGGTTCACTGAAGCTTTCTTT. This sequence encodes CASSYAGFTEAFF.

This chain uses TRBV24-1 with TRBJ1-5; the D gene is possibly TRBD1 (5 bases). V dropped 4 bases and J dropped 2 bases, with 14 bases sitting between them. CDR1 is KGHDR, CDR2 SFDVKD, per germline. The CDR3 has 16 residues. CDR3 amino acids: CATSEGSGGGNQPQHF. The CDR3 bases are TGTGCCACCAGTGAAGGGTCCGGGGGTGGCAATCAGCCCCAGCATTTT.

The chain has TRBV7-2 and TRBJ1-4; no clear D. The CDR3 is 14 residues long. V was shortened by 3 bases and J by 7 bases, with 12 bases between the two germline ends. Germline lookup yields CDR1 SGHTA and CDR2 FQGNSA. CDR3 DNA sequence: TGTGCCAGCAGCTTGGGTTCGGGAGGTGAAAAACTGTTTTTT. This codes for CASSLGSGGEKLFF.

The rearrangement uses TRBV14 and TRBJ2-7; perhaps D is TRBD1 or TRBD2 (5 bases each). V lost 3 bases and J lost 0, with 12 bases in between. This CDR3 contains 15 residues. Per the germline V gene, CDR1 is SGHDN and CDR2 is FVKESK. This CDR3 is CASSQGRVNSYEQYV. CDR3 nucleotide sequence: TGTGCCAGCAGCCAGGGGCGGGTGAACTCCTACGAGCAGTACGTC.